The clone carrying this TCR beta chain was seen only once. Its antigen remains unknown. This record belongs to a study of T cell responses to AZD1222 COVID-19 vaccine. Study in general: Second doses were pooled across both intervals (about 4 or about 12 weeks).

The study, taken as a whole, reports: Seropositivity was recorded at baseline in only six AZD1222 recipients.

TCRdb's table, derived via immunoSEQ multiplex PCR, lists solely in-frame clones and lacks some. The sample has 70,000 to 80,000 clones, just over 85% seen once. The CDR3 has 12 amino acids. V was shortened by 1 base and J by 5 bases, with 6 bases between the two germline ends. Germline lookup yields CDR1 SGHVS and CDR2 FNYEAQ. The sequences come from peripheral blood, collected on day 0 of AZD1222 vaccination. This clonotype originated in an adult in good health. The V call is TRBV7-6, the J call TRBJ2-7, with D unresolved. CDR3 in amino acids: CASSLDMHEQYF. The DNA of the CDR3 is TGTGCCAGCAGCTTAGACATGCACGAGCAGTACTTC.